This entry concerns a single T cell receptor beta chain. This sample is drawn from a study of OX40 agonist ivuxolimab in advanced cancers. Libraries were prepared by immunoSEQ multiplex PCR; TCRdb keeps only in-frame clonotypes and omits some of them. The data contain some 20,000 clones, about 86% of them seen just once; the ten biggest clones take up about a quarter. The ends were cut back, 9 bases at V and 7 bases at J, with 22 bases in the middle. This CDR3 region has 14 residues. Germline V lookup: CDR1 SNHLY, CDR2 FYNNEI. Specimen: CD4+ or CD8+ T cells sorted from blood, collected in a trial of the OX40 agonist ivuxolimab. The clonotype was recovered from an adult with an advanced solid tumor such as melanoma, head and neck, liver or kidney cancer. The rearrangement joins TRBV2 to TRBJ2-7, with D maybe TRBD1 (5 bases). In DNA form, the CDR3 reads TGTGCCAGTAAGGAAATGGGGCTGGCGACGGAGCAGTACTTC. Its protein is CASKEMGLATEQYF.